This TCR beta chain was retrieved from a study of shared clonotypes between healthy human individuals. This CDR3 is 14 amino acids long. J gave up 6 bases and V 4 bases, and 7 bases lay outside the gene matches. CDR1 is SGHTA and CDR2 is FQGNSA in the germline V gene. The protocol was immunoSEQ multiplex PCR, while the TCRdb copy is restricted to in-frame clones and leaves out a portion. Of roughly 1,100,000 clones listed, 65% to 80% were seen once; the top ten hold less than 1.5%. The receptor was derived from a man aged 18 to 30 in good health. The chain employs TRBV7-2 and TRBJ1-2; 8 bases agree with TRBD1. Sequenced material: memory CD4+ T cells sorted from blood. The sample's subset: CD45RA-negative fraction. CDR3 sequence reads: CASSSSGGQNGYTF. The CDR3 DNA follows: TGTGCCAGCAGCTCCTCAGGGGGCCAGAATGGCTACACCTTC.